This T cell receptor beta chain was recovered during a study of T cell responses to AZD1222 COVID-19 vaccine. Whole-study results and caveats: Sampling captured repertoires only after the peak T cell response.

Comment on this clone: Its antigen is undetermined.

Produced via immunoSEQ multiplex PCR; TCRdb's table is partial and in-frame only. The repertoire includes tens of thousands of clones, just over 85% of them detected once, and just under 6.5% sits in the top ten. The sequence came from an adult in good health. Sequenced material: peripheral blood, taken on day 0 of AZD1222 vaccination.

The DNA for the CDR3 is TGCAGCGTAGTTGGGACAGAACAAGAGACCCAGTACTTC. Protein sequence: CSVVGTEQETQYF. The genes are TRBV29-1 and TRBJ2-5; 7 bases are a match to TRBD1. From germline, CDR1 is SQVTM and CDR2 ANQGSEA. Trimming removed 6 bases from V and 2 bases from J; junction bases left unmatched: 6. The length of the CDR3 is 13 residues.